The sample holds a few counts of the clone carrying this T cell receptor beta chain. Its antigen is not identified. This sample is drawn from a study of T cell repertoires in cytomegalovirus infection. Study-wide points: Across the ex vivo response, the dominant clonotypes were HLA-C-restricted CMV-specific TCR beta clonotypes.

MiXCR, run by TCRdb on the reads, gives a single entry per CDR3 protein. The sample gives around 440,000 distinct CDR3 sequences, about 10% of which show up once; roughly 10% is in the top ten. Germline trimming cut 5 bases from V and 4 bases from J; bases unmatched to any gene: 8. From germline, CDR1 is SEHNR and CDR2 FQNEAQ (reference sequence). The CDR3 extends over 16 amino acids. The chain has TRBV7-9 and TRBJ2-3; 11 positions match TRBD2. This sequence was found in a human donor in good health (CMV status not recorded). Some clones in this sample may be carry-over from other donors' samples. Sequencing was carried out using PBMCs. This CDR3 is CASSHQLAGAADTQYF. The CDR3 coding sequence is TGTGCCAGCAGCCATCAACTAGCGGGGGCGGCAGATACGCAGTATTTT.